The sequence of this T cell receptor beta chain was determined in a study of blood T cell repertoires in COVID-19. Study at large: The United States, Italy and Spain provided the acute and convalescent COVID-19 samples. The cDNA or gDNA used as material had been derived from T cells, B-cell-depleted T cells, or PBMCs.

Patients of the Seattle cohort, enrolled during active infection, were followed longitudinally. Germline CDR1 and CDR2: MGHRA and YSYEKL. V lost 6 bases and J 1 base, leaving 11 bases between the germline ends. The length of the CDR3 is 14 residues. In the original analysis: The authors estimated nucleated cell counts from reference gene primer amplification. The method was immunoSEQ multiplex PCR; TCRdb's version includes in-frame clones alone and lacks a portion of them. V, J and clone size derive from that table, while D and trimming were established from the DNA sequence. The sample carries roughly 200,000 clones, approximately 88% recorded once.

The sequenced material came from peripheral blood. This receptor was obtained from a woman in her thirties or forties with COVID-19, enrolled during active disease. This chain uses TRBV4-1 with TRBJ2-3; D possibly corresponds to TRBD2 (6 bases). This CDR3 is CASRGGSGTDTQYF. DNA for the CDR3: TGCGCCAGCAGGGGGGGTTCCGGCACAGATACGCAGTATTTT.